This T cell receptor beta chain was sequenced in a study of molecular identifiers for immune sequencing clone quantification (dated by TCRdb to the late 2010s). Concerning the study at large: In a replicate experiment, RNA from around 18,000 or 91,000 naive CD8 T cells was split into five aliquots, four of which were sequenced. CD8 T cells were used in a methods study to benchmark molecular-identifier clustering-based TCR repertoire sequencing (MIDCIRS) and TCR RNA copy counting. What the authors observed across the whole study: In CMV-specific effector cells, over 98% of molecules were held by clones above 20 RNA copies, whereas under 1% of molecules were held by such clones in naive cells. Spiked-in Jurkat TCR RNA equal to a single cell's worth was reported to be detectable even within 1,100,000 naive CD8 T cells. Modeling estimated 3 to 3.5 recovered TCR RNA copies per cell, compared with about 10 by digital PCR, which implies roughly 30% capture efficiency. Without barcode sub-clustering, chimeric consensus sequences inflated TCR diversity; chimeras reached as high as 47%. Highly expanded clone sizes could be underestimated if identical TCR molecules share a barcode.

This clonotype has at least ten counts. There is no known antigen for this receptor. Qualities for individual bases were not recorded, and no much larger clone is one base off. On a BD FACSAria II, naive CD8 T cells were FACS-sorted as CD8+CD4-CCR7+CD45RA+ and collected into RLT Plus buffer. For a sensitivity comparison, a portion of naive CD8 T cell RNA was divided equally between MIDCIRS and a Smart-seq2-style 5'RACE protocol. CD8 T cells were enriched with RosetteSep CD8+ T Cell Enrichment Cocktail and Ficoll-Paque, followed by ACK red cell lysis. The junction shows trimming of 1 base on V and 2 bases on J, and the gene matches do not reach 6 bases of it. CDR1 and CDR2, looked up from the germline V gene (reference sequence), are DFQATT and SNEGSKA. The CDR3 goes from the cysteine to the phenylalanine over 16 residues. Only the CDR3 portion is preserved as DNA: 48 bases, with reading frame beginning at the first base.

Library generation was performed with PCR. TCRdb shows the sequencer as Illumina MiSeq. The Qiagen AllPrep DNA/RNA kit was used to purify total RNA. Before any analysis, reads coming from multiple sequencing runs of the same library were combined into one pool. In the authors' own workflow: Reads were retained only if their TCR constant sequence matched exactly, and those retained reads were trimmed to 150 nt and grouped according to their 12-nt molecular barcodes. Reads in each barcode group were sub-clustered using a 15% Levenshtein threshold, and a quality-weighted consensus sequence was built for each RNA molecule. Non-functional sequences were discarded, and so were lower-count sequences lying one edit away from another sequence. Barcode sub-clusters with fewer than 20% of the maximum read count were removed, based on fitting two negative binomial distributions. TCRdb handled the public reads itself, with Q25 trimming in fastp and clone calling in MiXCR, and kept productive beta chains. Rows merge per CDR3 protein into single entries with the most common DNA and genes. The V and J calls shown here were made by TCRdb, not taken from the authors' results. This sample has 35,000 to 45,000 distinct CDR3 sequences in its table, and about 18% of those were observed once. Clones ranked in the top ten supply approximately 6.7% of the sample.

This chain is built from TRBV20-1 and TRBJ2-7; 12 bases in between match TRBD2. The source of this sequence is a human donor in good health. Some libraries in this study had Jurkat cell RNA spiked in. Sequencing input: naive CD8+ T cells from blood, with Jurkat cell RNA spiked in. Per the publication, the cell subset or site label means: FACS-sorted CD8+CD4-CCR7+CD45RA+ naive T cells. The CDR3 here reads CSARGGLAGGTYEQYF. The bases are TGCAGTGCTAGAGGCGGCCTAGCGGGAGGGACCTACGAGCAGTACTTC.